This TCR beta chain was observed in a study of regulatory T cells in long-lasting Graves disease (TCRdb year 2021). Broadly, across the study: Antithyroid drugs had been taken for less than 3 months by newly diagnosed Graves' disease patients. Patients with persistent Graves' disease were compared with patients with newly diagnosed Graves' disease using TCR sequencing and RNA sequencing of peripheral blood. The study was registered as a clinical trial and conducted in China. A total of about 33 samples underwent TCR sequencing, from about 13 patients with persistent Graves' disease and some 20 patients with newly diagnosed Graves' disease.

Libraries were constructed by multiplex PCR. The listed sequencing device is Illumina HiSeq 4000. CDR3 regions were amplified by Arm-PCR with iRepertoire HTBI primers to construct TCR beta libraries. PCR products were gel purified before sequencing. Per the source publication's procedure: Gene usage analysis of CDR3 amino acid clonotypes used the 60 to 75 TRBV and 11 to 15 TRBJ segments found across samples. COPE and FqMerger were used to merge filtered high-quality paired reads into contigs. BLAST was used to align contigs to the IMGT TRBV, TRBD and TRBJ reference genes, and CDR3 was defined following IMGT. Highly expanded clones were defined as clonotypes with a frequency above 0.1%. Repertoire diversity was measured by Shannon entropy, and V-J evenness by the Gini coefficient. A clonotype was considered public if more than one individual shared it. TCRdb trimmed public reads at Q25 via fastp, called clones via MiXCR and kept in-frame beta chains. Rows with one shared CDR3 protein collapse into an entry with the most common genes and DNA. Here the V and J calls rest on TCRdb's processing, not on the authors' analysis. This sample is represented by some 250,000 distinct CDR3 sequences; around 20% of them were singletons. The ten top clones hold approximately 15% of the sample.

The time point label on this specimen signifies: newly diagnosed GD, antithyroid drugs for less than 3 months. For both TCR sequencing and RNA sequencing, RNA was extracted from PBMCs in TRIzol. The diagnosis of Graves' disease followed American Thyroid Association guidelines. Recruitment of patients was carried out at an endocrinology department in Xi'an, China. Each patient gave approximately 8.8 milliliters of peripheral blood, collected in an EDTA anticoagulant tube. Ficoll Paque Plus density gradient separation was used to isolate PBMCs, and no further T cell sorting was done. RNA quality was checked with an Agilent 2100 Bioanalyzer and agarose gel, and concentration with a NanoDrop 2000. This clonotype has at least ten counts. The clone's antigen remains unknown. Base qualities are not provided; no much larger clone lies one nucleotide away. Broader findings and caveats from the paper: Only peripheral blood was studied, because thyroid tissue, the primary lesion, was inaccessible. Only the TCR beta chain was sequenced and analyzed. Compared with newly diagnosed patients, persistent Graves' disease patients had lower TCR Shannon entropy and fewer highly expanded clones, which suggests clonal expansion. TRBV28, TRBJ1-2 and TRBJ2-5 were preferentially used in persistent disease, while TRBV20-1 and TRBJ2-1 were favored in newly diagnosed disease. The authors noted that the small sample size was a limitation that may lower accuracy. A larger number of public clonotypes was shared among persistent patients (approximately 2,500) than among newly diagnosed patients (roughly 970).

V is trimmed back by 9 bases and J by 0 bases, and the junction contains 16 bases that no gene match accounts for. Based on the germline V gene, the CDR1 and CDR2 sequences are MNHNS and SASEGT. Including cysteine and phenylalanine, the CDR3 has 17 amino acids. Only the CDR3 region is kept as DNA, spanning 51 bases read in frame from base 1. The TCR comes from a female donor with Graves disease. The specimen was peripheral blood mononuclear cells (PBMCs), collected at new diagnosis, from a patient treated with antithyroid drugs. Recombination linked TRBV6-1 to TRBJ1-2; 7 bases in the middle match TRBD1. The DNA sequence is TGTGCCAGTGCAGTCTCCCCCGGGACAGCAACTAACTATGGCTACACCTTC. The encoded protein is CASAVSPGTATNYGYTF.